This is a list of T cell receptor beta chains from one sample in a study of blood T cell repertoires in COVID-19. Generated by immunoSEQ multiplex PCR, the TCRdb table keeps only in-frame clones and is missing some. The table has hundreds of thousands of clones, 70% to 90% seen once. The sample taken for sequencing was peripheral blood. Source of these receptors: a man in his forties with acute or convalescent COVID-19. Each CDR3 is given with its conserved first and last residue. A D gene is named only where the DNA matches it firmly. Not all rows give a size; the values are once, few, many and, for expanded clones, a class.

>TRBJ1-2|TRBV9|-|-
CASSVGRDPYGYTF
TGTGCCAGCAGCGTAGGGAGGGACCCCTATGGCTACACCTTC
>TRBJ2-7|TRBV5-1|-|-
CASSLDGIGYEQYF
TGCGCCAGCAGCTTGGACGGGATCGGCTACGAGCAGTACTTC
>TRBJ1-1|TRBV6-5|once|TRBD1
CASSYSGQGGTEAFF
TGTGCCAGCAGTTACTCGGGACAGGGCGGTACTGAAGCTTTCTTT
>TRBJ1-3|TRBV5-4|few|TRBD1
CASSLDPGGRPGNTIYF
TGTGCCAGCAGCTTGGATCCAGGGGGCAGACCTGGAAACACCATATATTTT
>TRBJ2-1|TRBV6-5|-|TRBD1
CASKSGTAGYNEQFF
TGTGCCAGCAAATCCGGGACAGCAGGCTACAATGAGCAGTTCTTC
>TRBJ1-2|TRBV28|-|-
CASSSSGWGDGYTF
TGTGCCAGCAGTTCAAGTGGGTGGGGGGATGGCTACACCTTC
>TRBJ2-1|TRBV9|-|TRBD2
CASSSSGEVYNEQFF
TGTGCCAGCAGCTCTAGCGGGGAGGTGTACAATGAGCAGTTCTTC
>TRBJ1-1|TRBV6-1|-|-
CASSEDGGEGTEAFF
TGTGCCAGCAGTGAAGATGGGGGCGAGGGCACTGAAGCTTTCTTT
>TRBJ1-1|TRBV5-1|-|TRBD1
CASSPGQTMNTEAFF
TGCGCCAGCAGCCCGGGACAGACAATGAACACTGAAGCTTTCTTT
>TRBJ2-5|TRBV19|-|TRBD1
CASSTRTGPLPQETQYF
TGTGCCAGTAGTACTCGGACAGGTCCATTACCACAAGAGACCCAGTACTTC
>TRBJ1-3|TRBV4-2|-|TRBD1
CASSQVQGAGVNTIYF
TGTGCCAGCAGCCAAGTACAGGGGGCGGGGGTCAACACCATATATTTT
>TRBJ1-2|TRBV14|-|-
CASSQTGTKYYGYTF
TGTGCCAGCAGCCAGACGGGTACGAAATACTATGGCTACACCTTC
>TRBJ1-5|TRBV30|-|-
CAWSAYPTAGVNQPQHF
TGTGCCTGGAGTGCCTACCCGACGGCAGGGGTTAATCAGCCCCAGCATTTT
>TRBJ2-7|TRBV5-1|few|TRBD1
CASSLEGATKTYEQYF
TGCGCCAGCAGCTTGGAGGGGGCTACTAAGACCTACGAGCAGTACTTC
>TRBJ2-5|TRBV7-2|-|-
CASSSSVAEETQYF
TGTGCCAGCAGCTCCTCGGTAGCCGAAGAGACCCAGTACTTC
>TRBJ1-6|TRBV19|-|-
CASRRPDAGTPLHF
TGTGCCAGTAGAAGACCGGATGCGGGGACACCCCTCCACTTT
>TRBJ1-6|TRBV7-2|-|-
CASSLRNSYNSPLHF
TGTGCCAGCAGCCTCCGGAACAGCTATAATTCACCCCTCCACTTT
>TRBJ2-3|TRBV9|-|-
CASRRGATDTQYF
TGTGCCAGTAGACGCGGGGCCACAGATACGCAGTATTTT
>TRBJ2-7|TRBV15|-|TRBD2
CATSLRRGGPYEQYF
TGTGCCACCAGCCTACGGCGGGGGGGCCCTTACGAGCAGTACTTC
>TRBJ1-2|TRBV3-1/TRBV3-2|-|-
CASSLDSYGYTF
TGTGCCAGCAGCCTCGACAGCTATGGCTACACCTTC
>TRBJ2-7|TRBV2|-|TRBD1
CASTRRWDRGHYEQYF
TGTGCCAGCACCAGAAGGTGGGACAGGGGACACTACGAGCAGTACTTC
>TRBJ1-6|TRBV28|-|-
CASSSQKFTSPLHF
TGTGCCAGCAGCTCACAGAAATTTACCTCACCCCTCCACTTT
>TRBJ2-6|TRBV4-1|few|-
CASSQDSQTGSGANVLTF
TGCGCCAGCAGCCAAGATAGCCAGACGGGCTCTGGGGCCAACGTCCTGACTTTC
>TRBJ2-1|TRBV9|-|-
CASSIPGSPYNEQFF
TGTGCCAGCAGCATTCCAGGGTCCCCCTACAATGAGCAGTTCTTC
>TRBJ1-6|TRBV7-9|-|-
CASSLVGASLHF
TGTGCCAGCAGCTTAGTGGGAGCCTCCCTCCACTTT
>TRBJ1-4|TRBV5-4|-|-
CASSSDRTNEKLFF
TGTGCCAGCAGCTCGGACAGAACTAATGAAAAACTGTTTTTT
>TRBJ1-2|TRBV5-6|-|TRBD1
CASSHADRIYGYTF
TGTGCCAGCAGCCATGCGGACAGGATCTATGGCTACACCTTC
>TRBJ2-1|TRBV5-4|-|TRBD2
CASSPKRGGSYNEQFF
TGTGCCAGCAGCCCGAAGCGGGGGGGCTCCTACAATGAGCAGTTCTTC
>TRBJ2-2|TRBV30|-|-
CAWSAPRHPTGELFF
TGTGCCTGGAGTGCCCCTCGACACCCCACCGGGGAGCTGTTTTTT
>TRBJ1-2|TRBV5-1|few|-
CASSLGGNYGYTF
TGCGCCAGCAGCTTGGGCGGGAACTATGGCTACACCTTC
>TRBJ1-1|TRBV4-1|-|-
CASSREQGNTEAFF
TGCGCCAGCAGTCGGGAACAGGGGAACACTGAAGCTTTCTTT
>TRBJ1-1|TRBV5-4|once|-
CASSLGQSNTEAFF
TGTGCCAGCAGCTTGGGACAGTCGAACACTGAAGCTTTCTTT
>TRBJ2-1|TRBV3-1/TRBV3-2|-|TRBD2
CASSQLAGGDYNEQFF
TGTGCCAGCAGCCAATTAGCGGGGGGGGATTACAATGAGCAGTTCTTC
>TRBJ1-5|TRBV12-5|once|TRBD1
CASGPGTVDDQPQHF
TGTGCTAGTGGTCCCGGGACAGTTGATGATCAGCCCCAGCATTTT
>TRBJ1-1|TRBV12-3/TRBV12-4|once|-
CASSFDTREAFF
TGTGCCAGCAGTTTTGACACTAGAGAAGCTTTCTTT
>TRBJ2-6|TRBV6-1|-|-
CASSEPSSGANVLTF
TGTGCCAGCAGTGAACCCTCCTCTGGGGCCAACGTCCTGACTTTC
>TRBJ1-1|TRBV7-6|-|TRBD1
CASSLEGLQGFTEAFF
TGTGCCAGCAGCTTAGAAGGGCTACAGGGGTTCACTGAAGCTTTCTTT
>TRBJ2-1|TRBV4-2|-|-
CASQLQGSYNEQFF
TGTGCCAGCCAACTTCAGGGGTCCTACAATGAGCAGTTCTTC
>TRBJ2-5|TRBV2|-|TRBD1
CASSQGARETQYF
TGTGCCAGCAGCCAGGGGGCACGAGAGACCCAGTACTTC
>TRBJ2-3|TRBV9|-|TRBD2
CASSARTSGGPGRTDTQYF
TGTGCCAGCAGCGCCCGGACTAGCGGGGGGCCTGGGCGCACAGATACGCAGTATTTT
>TRBJ2-2|TRBV9|-|TRBD2
CASSDFSGVLTGELFF
TGTGCCAGCAGTGATTTTAGCGGGGTGCTCACCGGGGAGCTGTTTTTT
>TRBJ2-2|TRBV30|-|-
CAWSRQNTGELFF
TGTGCCTGGAGTCGACAGAACACCGGGGAGCTGTTTTTT
>TRBJ1-1|TRBV11-2|-|-
CASKHQGDAEAFF
TGTGCCAGCAAGCACCAGGGTGACGCTGAAGCTTTCTTT
>TRBJ1-1|TRBV29-1|-|TRBD1
CSVPGQGAAEAFF
TGCAGCGTACCGGGACAGGGGGCCGCTGAAGCTTTCTTT
>TRBJ1-5|TRBV21-1|-|-
CASSRRTGTNQPQHF
TGTGCCAGCAGCCGGCGGACAGGGACGAATCAGCCCCAGCATTTT
>TRBJ1-4|TRBV5-1|-|-
CASSSDAGGSYEKLFF
TGCGCCAGCAGCTCCGACGCAGGTGGGAGCTATGAAAAACTGTTTTTT
>TRBJ2-1|TRBV10-3|-|TRBD2
CAISEPGGAAGSSYNEQFF
TGTGCCATCAGTGAGCCCGGGGGGGCGGCGGGGAGCTCCTACAATGAGCAGTTCTTC